The 18 T cell receptor beta chains given below trace back to one sample, sequenced in a study of Graves' ophthalmopathy and Graves' hyperthyroidism. Transcripts of RNA were the source for amplifying TCR beta CDR3 regions. In the first round, RT-PCR was carried out with HTBI primers, and a multiplex PCR formed the second round. From the multiplex PCR reads, TCRdb called clonotypes with MiXCR, one entry per CDR3 protein. Altogether around 520,000 distinct CDR3 sequences are present, roughly 40% being singletons, with the ten largest covering 3.5% to 4.5%. Sequencing was done on a sample of peripheral blood or thyroid tissue (not recorded which). The receptors stem from an adult man with Graves' hyperthyroidism.

This rearrangement joins TRBV24-1 to TRBJ1-1, with 7 nucleotides matching TRBD1. This CDR3 comprises 14 residues. The germline V gene encodes CDR1 KGHDR and CDR2 SFDVKD. With V trimmed by 4 bases and J by 4 bases, 5 bases remained unmatched. The CDR3 nucleotides are TGTGCCACCAGTGACTCCAGGGGGGGCACTGAAGCTTTCTTT. Its translation is CATSDSRGGTEAFF.

Notes on this clonotype: This clone may be a read error of a much larger clone one base away. The chain has TRBV20-1 and TRBJ1-5; 8 nucleotides align to TRBD1. Germline values: CDR1 DFQATT, CDR2 SNEGSKA (reference sequence). V lost 7 bases, J lost 0 bases, and 11 bases stayed unmatched. This CDR3 is built from 16 residues. The CDR3 nucleotides are TGCAGTGTAAAAGAGCCGACAGGGGTTAGCAATCAGCCCCAGCATTTT. Its protein is CSVKEPTGVSNQPQHF.

This clonotype was found once. A much larger clonotype is one base distant, so this may be a read error. The conserved phenylalanine or tryptophan normally closing the CDR3 is absent here, so this likely arose from a read error. The chain employs TRBV5-6 and TRBJ1-5; TRBD1 is a possible D gene (5 bases). From germline, CDR1 is SGHDT and CDR2 YYEEEE. CDR3 size: 16 residues. Deletions cut 6 bases from V and 2 bases from J, with 18 bases between. CDR3 protein: CASTGQGDLGNQPQHL. In DNA form, the CDR3 reads TGTGCCAGCACAGGGCAGGGAGATTTGGGCAATCAGCCCCAGCATTTA.

This clonotype appeared many times. The V gene is TRBV28, the J gene TRBJ2-5; D remains unclear. This CDR3 is built from 10 residues. Trimming cost V 6 bases and J 3 bases, with 2 bases left between them. Germline CDR1 is MDHEN and CDR2 is SYDVKM. CDR3 sequence reads: CASSEETQYF. CDR3 DNA sequence: TGTGCCAGCAGCGAAGAGACCCAGTACTTC.

The CDR3 reads CASSFGDSSNEKLFF. CDR3 sequence (DNA): TGTGCCAGCAGTTTCGGGGACAGTTCTAATGAAAAACTGTTTTTT. This chain connects TRBV12-3 or TRBV12-4 to TRBJ1-4, with 7 bases identical to TRBD1. The ends lost 3 bases at V and 3 bases at J; junction bases unmatched: 4. The CDR3 is 15 amino acids.

There are a few counts of this clonotype. The chain links TRBV24-1 to TRBJ2-1; 7 nucleotides match TRBD2. The trim removed 4 bases at V and 10 bases at J, leaving 6 bases unmatched. CDR3 length equals 13 residues. Germline-derived CDR1 and CDR2 are KGHDR and SFDVKD. The CDR3 spells CATSDPGRGEQFF. CDR3 in DNA: TGTGCCACCAGTGACCCTGGGCGGGGGGAGCAGTTCTTC.

Many counts were recorded for this clonotype. J is TRBJ1-4 and V is TRBV6-6; D might be TRBD1 (5 bases). This CDR3 has 12 amino acids. V lost 7 bases and J 10 bases, leaving 13 bases between the germline ends. The germline V gene encodes CDR1 MNHNY and CDR2 SVGAGI (reference sequence). CDR3 DNA sequence: TGTGCCAGCATCGACAGCTTAGGAAAACTGTTTTTT. The encoded protein is CASIDSLGKLFF.

This clonotype appeared once. CDR3 loop: CASSPLGATQYF. Written as DNA, the CDR3 is TGTGCCAGCAGCCCCCTAGGCGCGACGCAGTATTTT. The chain employs TRBV7-9 and TRBJ2-3; the D is unclear. Per the germline V gene, CDR1 is SEHNR and CDR2 is FQNEAQ (reference sequence). V was shortened by 5 bases and J by 9 bases, with 12 bases between the two germline ends. CDR3 length: 12 residues.

This clonotype came up many times. The rearrangement joins TRBV18 to TRBJ2-5, with a weak D call TRBD2 (6 bases). The CDR3 consists of 14 residues. Deletions cut 0 bases from V and 5 bases from J, with 10 bases between. Germline loops: CDR1 KGHSH, CDR2 LQKENI. The CDR3 region has the DNA TGTGCCAGCTCACCACCGCTGGGGAGGGAGACCCAGTACTTC. Translated, it gives CASSPPLGRETQYF.

This clonotype has a single count. It may be a read error: a sequence one base away is much more abundant. Without the conserved terminal phenylalanine or tryptophan, this CDR3 likely stems from a read error. This rearrangement joins TRBV19 to TRBJ1-1; 8 nucleotides align to TRBD1. Unmatched junction bases numbered 12, after V lost 0 bases and J lost 3 bases. Germline CDR1 reads LNHDA; CDR2 reads SQIVND (reference sequence). The CDR3 consists of 18 residues. CDR3 loop: CASSIDPRGRIRYTEAFS. The CDR3 DNA follows: TGTGCCAGTAGTATAGACCCCAGGGGGCGCATACGGTACACTGAAGCTTTCTCT.

This clonotype appeared a few times. The chain employs TRBV7-9 and TRBJ1-1; no clear D. The V and J ends lost 5 bases and 1 base respectively, with 8 bases between them. The CDR3 contains 13 residues. Germline CDR1 reads SEHNR; CDR2 reads FQNEAQ (reference sequence). The CDR3 reads CASSHGRNTEAFF. CDR3 DNA: TGTGCCAGCAGCCACGGACGGAACACTGAAGCTTTCTTT. Drawing the rest from reference TRBV7-9 and TRBJ1-1, the complete variable domain is DTGVSQNPRHKITKRGQNVTFRCDPISEHNRLYWYRQTLGQGPEFLTYFQNEAQLEKSRLLSDRFSAERPKGSFSTLEIQRTEQGDSAMYLCASSHGRNTEAFFGQGTRLTVV.

The chain recombines TRBV20-1 with TRBJ1-2; 10 bases map to TRBD1. The ends lost 2 bases at V and 7 bases at J; junction bases unmatched: 7. The CDR3 contains 14 residues. Per germline, CDR1 DFQATT and CDR2 SNEGSKA (reference sequence). CDR3: CSARPGQGEGGYTF. The CDR3 DNA sequence: TGCAGTGCTAGACCCGGACAGGGGGAAGGTGGCTACACCTTC.

The CDR3 DNA reads as TGTGCCAGCAGTTCCGCGGGAGGGATAAATGCGGAGACCCAGTACTTC. This translates into CASSSAGGINAETQYF. V is TRBV2 and J is TRBJ2-5; 9 nucleotides line up with TRBD2. This CDR3 has 16 residues. With 5 bases clipped from V and 5 bases from J, the junction kept 12 bases outside the gene matches. Germline values: CDR1 SNHLY, CDR2 FYNNEI.

Points on this clonotype: A much larger clone differs by one base, so this may be a read error. The V call is TRBV12-3 or TRBV12-4, the J call TRBJ1-2, with 8 bases identical to TRBD1. V lost 8 bases to trimming and J lost 4 bases; unmatched junction nucleotides: 15. The CDR3 extends over 16 amino acids. The CDR3 spells CASCSRPTGVGYGYTF. DNA of the CDR3: TGTGCCAGCTGTTCCCGCCCGACAGGGGTGGGCTATGGCTACACCTTC.

The V gene is TRBV29-1, the J gene TRBJ2-5, with D perhaps given as TRBD1 or TRBD2 (6 bases each). V gave up 8 bases and J gave up 5 bases, with 15 bases separating them. The CDR3 extends over 12 amino acids. Looked up from germline, CDR1 is SQVTM and CDR2 is ANQGSEA. The CDR3: CSLEGGTETQYF. In DNA, the CDR3 is TGCAGCTTGGAAGGGGGGACGGAGACCCAGTACTTC. Full variable domain (rest looked up from reference TRBV29-1 and TRBJ2-5): SAVISQKPSRDICQRGTSLTIQCQVDSQVTMMFWYRQQPGQSLTLIATANQGSEATYESGFVIDKFPISRPNLTFSTLTVSNMSPEDSSIYLCSLEGGTETQYFGPGTRLLVL.

The chain carries TRBV29-1 and TRBJ1-1, with TRBD1 as a possible D gene (5 bases). V lost 8 bases and J lost 0, with 16 bases in between. Looked up from germline, CDR1 is SQVTM and CDR2 is ANQGSEA. This CDR3 has 14 residues. The CDR3 loop reads CSSGTESMNTEAFF. DNA for the CDR3: TGCAGCAGTGGGACGGAATCCATGAACACTGAAGCTTTCTTT. Together with reference TRBV29-1 and TRBJ1-1, the CDR3 gives the full variable domain: SAVISQKPSRDICQRGTSLTIQCQVDSQVTMMFWYRQQPGQSLTLIATANQGSEATYESGFVIDKFPISRPNLTFSTLTVSNMSPEDSSIYLCSSGTESMNTEAFFGQGTRLTVV.

This clonotype was counted at least ten times. This rearrangement joins TRBV7-2 to TRBJ1-5, with D unclear. Germline V gene data show CDR1 as SGHTA and CDR2 as FQGNSA. The CDR3 totals 13 residues. V lost 3 bases, J lost 1 base, and 4 bases lay in between. In DNA, the CDR3 is TGTGCCAGCAGCTTGATAAGCAATCAGCCCCAGCATTTT. Its translation: CASSLISNQPQHF.

The chain links TRBV10-3 to TRBJ1-5; D perhaps matches TRBD1 (6 bases). Germline CDR1 reads ENHRY; CDR2 reads SYGVKD. Trimming shortened V by 7 bases and J by 0 bases, and 13 bases separated the two germline ends. The CDR3 runs to 15 residues. CDR3: CAIKAGASSNQPQHF. CDR3 coding DNA: TGTGCCATCAAGGCAGGGGCAAGTAGCAATCAGCCCCAGCATTTT.